Following are 9 T cell receptor beta chains from one sample sequenced in a study of vaccination effects on CD4 cells after COVID-19. Sequenced by immunoSEQ multiplex PCR; TCRdb stores in-frame clones only, minus some. The sample shows tens of thousands of clones, around 79% of them seen only once. Their recognized antigens are unknown. Sequencing followed a ViraFEST assay step that expanded antigen-specific CD4+ T cells with viral peptide pools. CD4+ T cell isolation took place after less than 13 days of culture. Participants were given two doses of BNT162b2 or mRNA-1273 vaccine. Sequenced material: CD4+ T cells from PBMCs cultured with SARS-CoV-2 spike peptides, taken after COVID-19 vaccination. These receptors came from a human donor who received a COVID-19 vaccine.

The genes are TRBV6-5 and TRBJ1-6, with a tentative D call TRBD1 (5 bases). The ends were cut back, 0 bases at V and 6 bases at J, with 12 bases in the middle. The CDR3 consists of 16 residues. Looked up from germline, CDR1 is MNHEY and CDR2 is SVGAGI. The CDR3 DNA sequence: TGTGCCAGCAGTTACTCGATTGACAGCCTTAATTCACCCCTCCACTTT. This codes for CASSYSIDSLNSPLHF.

The chain links TRBV27 to TRBJ2-2; maybe TRBD1 (7 bases). The germline V gene encodes CDR1 MNHEY and CDR2 SMNVEV (reference sequence). CDR3 length: 14 amino acids. V gave up 8 bases and J gave up 2 bases, with 12 bases separating them. CDR3 DNA sequence: TGTGCCAGCGCCAGGGGGGTAAACACCGGGGAGCTGTTTTTT. Its protein product is CASARGVNTGELFF.

This clone appeared a few times. The V call is TRBV3-1 (or the pseudogene TRBV3-2), the J call TRBJ1-2, with D perhaps TRBD1 (5 bases). This CDR3 contains 14 residues. Germline CDR1 is LGHDT and CDR2 is YNNKEL (reference sequence). The V and J ends lost 5 bases and 1 base respectively, with 11 bases between them. CDR3 amino acids: CASSTGTGNYGYTF. For the CDR3, the DNA is TGTGCCAGCAGCACCGGGACTGGTAACTATGGCTACACCTTC.

The chain has TRBV2 and TRBJ2-5, with TRBD1 matching over 9 bases. Germline assignment: CDR1 SNHLY and CDR2 FYNNEI. CDR3 size: 14 residues. The ends lost 6 bases at V and 4 bases at J; junction bases unmatched: 6. CDR3 loop: CASRAGTGTETQYF. CDR3 nucleotides: TGTGCCAGCAGAGCCGGGACAGGGACAGAGACCCAGTACTTC. The whole variable domain, remainder taken from reference TRBV2 and TRBJ2-5, is EPEVTQTPSHQVTQMGQEVILRCVPISNHLYFYWYRQILGQKVEFLVSFYNNEISEKSEIFDDQFSVERPDGSNFTLKIRSTKLEDSAMYFCASRAGTGTETQYFGPGTRLLVL.

V and J are TRBV7-2 and TRBJ2-1, with a weak D call TRBD2 (5 bases). Germline loops: CDR1 SGHTA, CDR2 FQGNSA. The V end lost 3 bases, the J end lost 11 bases, and 14 bases lay between the germline ends. This CDR3 comprises 13 residues. The CDR3 sequence: CASSFRGIGKQFF. The CDR3 nucleotides are TGTGCCAGCAGCTTTAGAGGGATTGGGAAGCAGTTCTTC.

The rearrangement joins TRBV2 to TRBJ1-3; D ambiguous. The V gene's germline CDR1 is SNHLY and CDR2 FYNNEI. The CDR3 sequence is 12 residues long. Deletions cut 6 bases from V and 3 bases from J, with 6 bases between. CDR3 amino acids: CASRDNGNTIYF. The CDR3 coding sequence is TGTGCCAGCAGAGACAATGGAAACACCATATATTTT.

The genes are TRBV18 and TRBJ1-5, with 9 bases matching TRBD1. Looked up from germline, CDR1 is KGHSH and CDR2 is LQKENI. Losses at the gene ends were 2 bases for V and 5 bases for J; bases not matched to a gene: 7. This CDR3 contains 16 residues. CDR3 nucleotide sequence: TGTGCCAGCTCACCAAGCGGGACAGGGATTGATCAGCCCCAGCATTTT. It yields the protein CASSPSGTGIDQPQHF.

The chain carries TRBV5-1 and TRBJ2-3, with 11 bases lining up with TRBD2. With V trimmed by 5 bases and J by 2 bases, 7 bases remained unmatched. The germline V gene encodes CDR1 SGHRS and CDR2 YFSETQ. This CDR3 contains 16 residues. CDR3 DNA: TGCGCCAGCAGTCCCGGGACTAGCGGACTCACAGATACGCAGTATTTT. The encoded protein is CASSPGTSGLTDTQYF.

The V gene is TRBV30, the J gene TRBJ1-6, with TRBD1 matching over 8 bases. Germline V gene sequence: CDR1 GTSNPN, CDR2 SVGIG (reference sequence). V dropped 5 bases and J dropped 10; count of bases not matched to a gene: 13. CDR3 length equals 15 residues. The CDR3 bases are TGTGCCTGGGGTACAGGGGGTTCGGTTTGGTCACCCCTCCACTTT. Encoded protein: CAWGTGGSVWSPLHF. The variable domain in full, completed from reference TRBV30 and TRBJ1-6, reads SQTIHQWPATLVQPVGSPLSLECTVEGTSNPNLYWYRQAAGRGLQLLFYSVGIGQISSEVPQNLSASRPQDRQFILSSKKLLLSDSGFYLCAWGTGGSVWSPLHFGNGTRLTVT.